Below are 2 T cell receptor beta chains sequenced from a single sample in a study of prognosis after radiotherapy for stage I lung cancer. Using two-round multiplex PCR, the authors amplified TCR beta CDR3 from genomic DNA. First-round PCR used primers specific to each TRBV and TRBJ gene. TCRdb re-analysed the multiplex PCR reads in MiXCR, keeping a single row per CDR3 protein. Of approximately 30,000 distinct CDR3 sequences listed, roughly two fifths are singletons. This specimen was PBMCs, taken before or after stereotactic body radiation therapy (not recorded which). All receptors derive from a donor over 45 with non-small cell lung cancer.

Of note for this clonotype: This is likely an artifact of a read error, given a far larger clone one base away. The chain is built from TRBV6-5 and TRBJ1-2; D is unresolved. V shed 6 bases and J shed 9 bases, with 14 bases lying between them. The CDR3 spans 12 residues. Germline V gene lookup returns CDR1 MNHEY and CDR2 SVGAGI. CDR3 residues: CASSRQDHCYTF. The CDR3 region has the DNA TGTGCCAGCAGCAGGCAGGACCATTGCTACACCTTC.

This clonotype was seen many times. V and J are TRBV11-3 and TRBJ2-1, with D uncertain. The length of the CDR3 is 14 residues. In germline, CDR1 is SGHNT, CDR2 YENEEA. V gave up 0 bases and J gave up 4 bases, with 7 bases separating them. In nucleotides, the CDR3 is TGTGCCAGCAGCTTAGATTTTGTATACAATGAGCAGTTCTTC. Encoded protein: CASSLDFVYNEQFF.